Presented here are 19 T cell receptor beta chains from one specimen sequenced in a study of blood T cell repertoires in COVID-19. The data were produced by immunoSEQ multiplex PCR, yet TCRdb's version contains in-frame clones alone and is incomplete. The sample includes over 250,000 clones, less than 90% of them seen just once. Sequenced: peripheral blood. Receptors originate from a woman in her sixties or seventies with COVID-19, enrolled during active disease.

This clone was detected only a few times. CDR3 sequence: CASKPGTGLAGELFF. The CDR3 DNA follows: TGTGCCAGCAAGCCTGGGACAGGTTTGGCGGGGGAGCTGTTTTTT. The chain combines TRBV2 with TRBJ2-2; 8 bases are a match to TRBD1. CDR3 size: 15 residues. CDR1 SNHLY and CDR2 FYNNEI come from the germline V gene. After removal of 7 bases from V and 8 bases from J, the junction contained 12 bases not matched to a gene.

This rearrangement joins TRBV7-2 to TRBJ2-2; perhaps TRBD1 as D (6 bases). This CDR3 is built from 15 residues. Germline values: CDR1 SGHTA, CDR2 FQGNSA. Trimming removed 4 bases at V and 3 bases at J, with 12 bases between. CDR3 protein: CASSSGQTYTGELFF. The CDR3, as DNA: TGTGCCAGCAGCTCTGGACAGACCTACACCGGGGAGCTGTTTTTT.

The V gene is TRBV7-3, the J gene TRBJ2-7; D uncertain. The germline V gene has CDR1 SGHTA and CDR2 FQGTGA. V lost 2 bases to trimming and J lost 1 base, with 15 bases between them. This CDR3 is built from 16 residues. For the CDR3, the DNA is TGTGCCAGCAGCTTAGGCTACGGAGTTTCATCCTACGAGCAGTACTTC. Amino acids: CASSLGYGVSSYEQYF.

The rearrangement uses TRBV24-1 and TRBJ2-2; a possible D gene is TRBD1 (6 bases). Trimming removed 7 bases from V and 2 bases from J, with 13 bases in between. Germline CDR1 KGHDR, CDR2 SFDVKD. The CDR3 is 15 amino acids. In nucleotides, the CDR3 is TGTGCCACCAGCTTACAGGGAGTAAACACCGGGGAGCTGTTTTTT. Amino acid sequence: CATSLQGVNTGELFF.

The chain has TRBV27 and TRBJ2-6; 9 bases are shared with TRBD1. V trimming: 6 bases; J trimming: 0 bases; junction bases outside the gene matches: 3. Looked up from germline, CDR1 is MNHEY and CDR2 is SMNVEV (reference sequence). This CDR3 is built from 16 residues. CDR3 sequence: CASSGTGLSGANVLTF. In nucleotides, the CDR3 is TGTGCCAGCAGCGGGACAGGGCTCTCTGGGGCCAACGTCCTGACTTTC.

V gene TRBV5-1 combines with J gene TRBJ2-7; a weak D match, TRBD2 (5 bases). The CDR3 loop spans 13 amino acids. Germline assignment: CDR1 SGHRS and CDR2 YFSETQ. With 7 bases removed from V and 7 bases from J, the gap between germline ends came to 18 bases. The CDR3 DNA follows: TGCGCCAGCGGAGCGGCTCGAAGTGGAGAGCAGTACTTC. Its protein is CASGAARSGEQYF.

The CDR3 nucleotides read TGTGCCAGCAGCACACAGTGGGGGCAGTACAGCACAGATACGCAGTATTTT. Encoded protein: CASSTQWGQYSTDTQYF. V and J are TRBV21-1 and TRBJ2-3; the table names TRBD1, a call not compared with the DNA. TRBV21-1 is noted as a pseudogene. The CDR3 length is 17 residues.

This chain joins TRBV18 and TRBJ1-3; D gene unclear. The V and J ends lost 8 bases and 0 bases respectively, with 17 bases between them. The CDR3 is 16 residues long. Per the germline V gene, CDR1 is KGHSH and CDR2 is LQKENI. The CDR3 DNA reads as TGTGCCAGCACGTCCATGCAGCGGAACTCTGGAAACACCATATATTTT. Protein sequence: CASTSMQRNSGNTIYF.

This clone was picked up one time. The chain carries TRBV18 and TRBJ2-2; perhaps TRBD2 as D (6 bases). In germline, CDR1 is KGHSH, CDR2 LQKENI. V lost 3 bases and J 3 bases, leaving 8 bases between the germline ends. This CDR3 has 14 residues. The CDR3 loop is CASSPGEDTGELFF. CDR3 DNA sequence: TGTGCCAGCTCACCGGGGGAGGACACCGGGGAGCTGTTTTTT.

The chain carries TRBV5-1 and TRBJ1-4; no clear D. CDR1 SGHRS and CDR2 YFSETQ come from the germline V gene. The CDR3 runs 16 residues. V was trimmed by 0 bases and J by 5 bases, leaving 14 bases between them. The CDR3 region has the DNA TGCGCCAGCAGCTTGGCCCCGGCAGGCATAAATGAAAAACTGTTTTTT. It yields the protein CASSLAPAGINEKLFF. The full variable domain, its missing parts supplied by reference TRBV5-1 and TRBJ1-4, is KAGVTQTPRYLIKTRGQQVTLSCSPISGHRSVSWYQQTPGQGLQFLFEYFSETQRNKGNFPGRFSGRQFSNSRSEMNVSTLELGDSALYLCASSLAPAGINEKLFFGSGTQLSVL.

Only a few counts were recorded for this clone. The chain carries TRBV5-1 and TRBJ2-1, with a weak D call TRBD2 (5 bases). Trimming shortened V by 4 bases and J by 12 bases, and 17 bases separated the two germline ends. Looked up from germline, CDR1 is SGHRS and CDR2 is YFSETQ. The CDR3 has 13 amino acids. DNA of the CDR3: TGCGCCAGCAGCGCCCAGACTAACGAGGTGCAGTTCTTC. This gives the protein CASSAQTNEVQFF.

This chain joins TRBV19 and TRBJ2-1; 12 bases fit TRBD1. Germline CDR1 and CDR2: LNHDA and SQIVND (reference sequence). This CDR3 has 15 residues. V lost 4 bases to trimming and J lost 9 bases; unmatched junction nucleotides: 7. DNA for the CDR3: TGTGCCAGTAGTACCATGGGACAGGGGGCGCCTGAGCAGTTCTTC. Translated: CASSTMGQGAPEQFF.

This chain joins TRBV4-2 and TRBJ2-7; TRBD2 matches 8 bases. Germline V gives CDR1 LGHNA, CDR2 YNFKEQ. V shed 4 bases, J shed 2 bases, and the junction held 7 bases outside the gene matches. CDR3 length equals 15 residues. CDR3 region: CASSPDPGGAYEQYF. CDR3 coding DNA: TGTGCCAGCAGCCCTGATCCGGGGGGGGCCTACGAGCAGTACTTC.

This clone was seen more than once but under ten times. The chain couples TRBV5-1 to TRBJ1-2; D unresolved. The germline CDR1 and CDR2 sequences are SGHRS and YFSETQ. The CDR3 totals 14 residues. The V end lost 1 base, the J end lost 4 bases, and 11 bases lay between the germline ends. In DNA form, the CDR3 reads TGCGCCAGCAGCTTGTTGTTAGATAGCTATGGCTACACCTTC. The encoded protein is CASSLLLDSYGYTF.

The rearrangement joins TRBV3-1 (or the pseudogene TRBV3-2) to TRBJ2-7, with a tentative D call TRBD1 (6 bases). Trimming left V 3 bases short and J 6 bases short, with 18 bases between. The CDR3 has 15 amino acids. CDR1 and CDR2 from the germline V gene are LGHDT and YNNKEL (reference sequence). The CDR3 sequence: CASSQRGTSPGEQYF. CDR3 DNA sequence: TGTGCCAGCAGCCAGAGGGGGACCTCCCCAGGCGAGCAGTACTTC.

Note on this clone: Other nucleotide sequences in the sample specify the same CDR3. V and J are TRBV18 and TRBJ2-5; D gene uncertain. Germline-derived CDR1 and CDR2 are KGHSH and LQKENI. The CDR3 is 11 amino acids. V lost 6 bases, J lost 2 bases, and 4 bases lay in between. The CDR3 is CASSLQETQYF. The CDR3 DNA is TGTGCCAGCTCGTTACAAGAGACCCAGTACTTC.

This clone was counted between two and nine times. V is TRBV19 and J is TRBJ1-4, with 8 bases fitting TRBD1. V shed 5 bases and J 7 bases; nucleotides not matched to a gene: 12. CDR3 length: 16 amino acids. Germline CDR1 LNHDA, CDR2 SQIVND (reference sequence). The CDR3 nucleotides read TGTGCCAGTAGTCGGACTCAAGGGACAGGTGGTGAAAAACTGTTTTTT. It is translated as CASSRTQGTGGEKLFF.

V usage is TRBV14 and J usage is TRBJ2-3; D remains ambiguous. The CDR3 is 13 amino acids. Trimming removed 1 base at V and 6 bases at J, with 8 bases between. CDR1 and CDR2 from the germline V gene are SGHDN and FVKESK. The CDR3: CASSQVQVDTQYF. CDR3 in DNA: TGTGCCAGCAGCCAAGTTCAGGTCGATACGCAGTATTTT.

The CDR3 reads CASSVLRTDYGYTF. The CDR3 region has the DNA TGTGCCAGCAGTGTACTCCGCACTGACTATGGCTACACCTTC. This chain uses TRBV2 with TRBJ1-2, with unresolved D. V shed 4 bases and J shed 3 bases, with 12 bases lying between them. There are 14 residues in the CDR3. Per germline, CDR1 SNHLY and CDR2 FYNNEI.